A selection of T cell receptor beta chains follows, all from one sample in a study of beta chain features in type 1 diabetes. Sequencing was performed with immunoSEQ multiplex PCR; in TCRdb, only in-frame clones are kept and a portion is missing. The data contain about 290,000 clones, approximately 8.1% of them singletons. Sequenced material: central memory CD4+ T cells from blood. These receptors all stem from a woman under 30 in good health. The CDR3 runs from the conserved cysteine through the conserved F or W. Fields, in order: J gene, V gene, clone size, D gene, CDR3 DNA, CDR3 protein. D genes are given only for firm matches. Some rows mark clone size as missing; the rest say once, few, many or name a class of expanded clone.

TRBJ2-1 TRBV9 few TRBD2 TGTGCCAGCAGCGTAGACAGCGGGGGTTACAATGAGCAGTTCTTC CASSVDSGGYNEQFF
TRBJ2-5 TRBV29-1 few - TGCAGCGTTGTATGGGGGAGGCACCAAGAGACCCAGTACTTC CSVVWGRHQETQYF
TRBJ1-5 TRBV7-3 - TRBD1 TGTGCCAGCAGCTGGACAGGGGAGCATCAGCCCCAGCATTTT CASSWTGEHQPQHF
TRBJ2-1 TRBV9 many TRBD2 TGTGCCAGCAGCGTAGCCAGCGGGGCTGGGATGACCTACAATGAGCAGTTCTTC CASSVASGAGMTYNEQFF
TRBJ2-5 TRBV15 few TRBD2 TGTGCCACCAGCACCAAGCTAGCGGGGGGGCGCGAGACCCAGTACTTC CATSTKLAGGRETQYF
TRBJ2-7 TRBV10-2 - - TGCGCCAGCAGGGGCGGGACCTACGAGCAGTACTTC CASRGGTYEQYF
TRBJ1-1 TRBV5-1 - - TGCGCCAGCAGATACGACACGAACACTGAAGCTTTCTTT CASRYDTNTEAFF
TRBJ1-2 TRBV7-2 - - TGTGCCAGCAGCTTGACGGGGGACTATGGCTACACCTTC CASSLTGDYGYTF
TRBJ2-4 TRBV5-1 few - TGCGCCAGCAGCTTGGACCGCCTCGGGGCAGGAAACATTCAGTACTTC CASSLDRLGAGNIQYF
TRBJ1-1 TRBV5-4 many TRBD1 TGTGCCAGCGGTCGGAGGGACAGATACACTGAAGCTTTCTTT CASGRRDRYTEAFF
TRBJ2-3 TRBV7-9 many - TGTGCCAGCAGCTTTTCAGATACGCAGTATTTT CASSFSDTQYF
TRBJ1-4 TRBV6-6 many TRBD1 TGTGCCAGCAGACTGACAGGGCGGGGAACTAATGAAAAACTGTTTTTT CASRLTGRGTNEKLFF
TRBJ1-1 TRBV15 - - TGTGCCACCAGCAGATTTGTTGGGGGTGAAGCTTTCTTT CATSRFVGGEAFF
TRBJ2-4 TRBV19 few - TGTGCCAGTAGTTCTCTAGCCAAAAACATTCAGTACTTC CASSSLAKNIQYF
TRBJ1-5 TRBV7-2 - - TGTGCCAGCAGCTTCCAACCAGGCCAGGCCCAGCATTTT CASSFQPGQAQHF
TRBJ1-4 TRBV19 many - TGTGCCAGTAGTATCCCCGCCGTGGGGGTACGCAGTGAAAAACTGTTTTTT CASSIPAVGVRSEKLFF